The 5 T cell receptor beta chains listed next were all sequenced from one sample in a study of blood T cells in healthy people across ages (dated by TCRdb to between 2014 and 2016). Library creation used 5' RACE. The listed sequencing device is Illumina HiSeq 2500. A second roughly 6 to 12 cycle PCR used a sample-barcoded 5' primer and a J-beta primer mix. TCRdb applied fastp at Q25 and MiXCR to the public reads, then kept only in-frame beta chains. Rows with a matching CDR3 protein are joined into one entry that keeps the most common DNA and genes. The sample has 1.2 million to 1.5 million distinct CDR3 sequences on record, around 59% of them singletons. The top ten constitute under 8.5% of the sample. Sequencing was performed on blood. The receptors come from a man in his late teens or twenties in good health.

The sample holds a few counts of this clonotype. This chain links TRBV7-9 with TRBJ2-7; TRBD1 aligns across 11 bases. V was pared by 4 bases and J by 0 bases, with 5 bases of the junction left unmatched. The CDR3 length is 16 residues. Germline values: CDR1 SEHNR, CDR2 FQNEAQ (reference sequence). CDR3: CASSSDRGLSSYEQYF. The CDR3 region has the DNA TGTGCCAGCAGCTCGGACAGGGGGCTGAGCTCCTACGAGCAGTACTTC.

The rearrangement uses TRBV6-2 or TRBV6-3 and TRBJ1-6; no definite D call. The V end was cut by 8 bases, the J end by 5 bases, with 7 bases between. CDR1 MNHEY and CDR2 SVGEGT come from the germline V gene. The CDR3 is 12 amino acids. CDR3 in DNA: TGTGCCAGCCGGGAGAATAATTCACCCCTCCACTTT. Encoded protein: CASRENNSPLHF.

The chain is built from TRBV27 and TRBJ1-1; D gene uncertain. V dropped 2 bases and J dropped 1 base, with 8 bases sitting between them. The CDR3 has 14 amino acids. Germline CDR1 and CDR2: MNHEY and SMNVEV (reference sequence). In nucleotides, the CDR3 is TGTGCCAGCAGTTTAAAGGAGGGGAACACTGAAGCTTTCTTT. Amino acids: CASSLKEGNTEAFF.

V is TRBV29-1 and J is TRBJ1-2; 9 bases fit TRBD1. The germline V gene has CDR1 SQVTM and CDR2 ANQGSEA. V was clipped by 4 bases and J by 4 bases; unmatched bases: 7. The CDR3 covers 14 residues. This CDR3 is CSVVGQGWGYGYTF. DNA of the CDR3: TGCAGCGTTGTGGGACAGGGTTGGGGCTATGGCTACACCTTC.

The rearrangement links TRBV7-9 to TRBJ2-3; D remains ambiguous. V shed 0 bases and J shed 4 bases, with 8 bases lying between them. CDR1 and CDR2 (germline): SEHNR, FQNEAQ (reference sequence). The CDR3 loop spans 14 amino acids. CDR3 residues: CASSLASRADTQYF. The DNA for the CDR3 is TGTGCCAGCAGCTTAGCTAGCAGAGCAGATACGCAGTATTTT.